This T cell receptor (beta chain) stems from a study of blood T cells in healthy people across ages. Findings and caveats of the study: Unsorted PBMC input precluded a conclusive naive versus antigen-experienced comparison.

The V end was cut by 0 bases, the J end by 5 bases, with 13 bases between. CDR3 length: 15 amino acids. Germline V gene lookup returns CDR1 MNHEY and CDR2 SMNVEV (reference sequence). The second PCR ran roughly 6 to 11 cycles with a sample-barcoded 5' primer and J-beta primers. TCRdb fed the 5' RACE reads into MiXCR, producing one record per CDR3 protein. The sample lists 850,000 to 1,300,000 distinct CDR3 sequences, 40% to 50% seen once, with about 19% in the top ten. In this sample, this clonotype turned up many times. Antigen unknown. Russia was home to the donors, healthy Caucasian individuals aged 6 to 90. Every participating donor contributed roughly 10 milliliters of peripheral blood through a draw.

The V call is TRBV27, the J call TRBJ1-1; a possible D gene is TRBD1 (6 bases). Sequenced input: blood. The receptor was isolated from a woman in her sixties or seventies in good health. The CDR3 region is CASSLSFRGLTEAFF. For the CDR3, the DNA is TGTGCCAGCAGTTTATCATTCAGGGGCCTGACTGAAGCTTTCTTT.